These 8 T cell receptor beta chains were sequenced from one sample in a study of early T cells in non-severe SARS-CoV-2 infection. TCRdb re-called the 5' RACE reads with MiXCR, one entry per CDR3 protein. The profile covers approximately 33,000 distinct CDR3 sequences, with approximately 5.3% appearing a single time and 25% to 30% taken by the ten largest. Material for sequencing was whole blood. The receptors stem from an adult who was a healthcare worker with PCR-confirmed SARS-CoV-2 infection or an uninfected control (not recorded which).

This clonotype was seen many times. V usage is TRBV5-5 and J usage is TRBJ2-1; tentative D call: TRBD2 (6 bases). The CDR3 covers 15 residues. Trimming removed 2 bases at V and 3 bases at J, with 12 bases between. Germline CDR1 and CDR2: SGHKS and YYEKEE (reference sequence). Written as DNA, the CDR3 is TGTGCCAGCAGCTTAGCGGGTAGCCACTACAATGAGCAGTTCTTC. As protein: CASSLAGSHYNEQFF.

This sequence joins TRBV7-9 and TRBJ2-1; TRBD2 matches 13 bases. This CDR3 is 14 amino acids long. Trimming took 8 bases from V and 8 from J; bases not matched to a gene: 6. The germline V gene encodes CDR1 SEHNR and CDR2 FQNEAQ (reference sequence). The CDR3 region is CASEGTSGIHEQFF. For the CDR3, the DNA is TGTGCCAGCGAAGGGACTAGCGGGATCCATGAGCAGTTCTTC.

The J gene is TRBJ2-5, the V gene TRBV7-2; the D is unclear. Germline V gene lookup returns CDR1 SGHTA and CDR2 FQGNSA. The CDR3 spans 13 residues. V lost 5 bases and J 4 bases, leaving 11 bases between the germline ends. The CDR3 DNA is TGTGCCAGCAGCCCCCGGGCAGCAGAGACCCAGTACTTC. It translates to CASSPRAAETQYF.

Comments on this clonotype: At one end the junction does not follow the germline gene, possibly because of a read error. The chain has TRBV10-3 and TRBJ1-4; 7 bases fit TRBD1. This CDR3 contains 13 residues. Germline values: CDR1 ENHRY, CDR2 SYGVKD. The CDR3: CAVSAYRGEKLFF. The DNA of the CDR3 is TGTGCCGTCAGTGCCTACAGGGGCGAAAAACTGTTTTTT.

This clonotype was found many times. The chain uses TRBV6-5 and TRBJ2-1, with TRBD2 matching over 9 bases. Germline values: CDR1 MNHEY, CDR2 SVGAGI. V gave up 6 bases and J gave up 2 bases; unmatched junction bases: 11. The CDR3 is 17 residues long. DNA of the CDR3: TGTGCCAGCAGCCACGCGGTAGCGGGAGCCCCCTACAATGAGCAGTTCTTC. Amino acid sequence: CASSHAVAGAPYNEQFF.

In its sample, this clonotype was seen many times. This chain connects TRBV5-1 to TRBJ2-2; D gene unclear. Germline values: CDR1 SGHRS, CDR2 YFSETQ. The CDR3 runs to 15 residues. V was clipped by 4 bases and J by 1 base, with 11 bases between them. CDR3 DNA: TGCGCCAGCAGCGAGCTTTCAGTGAACACCGGGGAGCTGTTTTTT. It is translated as CASSELSVNTGELFF.

V and J are TRBV12-3 or TRBV12-4 and TRBJ1-4; unclear D gene. This CDR3 region has 14 residues. Trimming cost V 6 bases and J 0 bases, with 8 bases left between them. CDR3 DNA sequence: TGTGCCAGCAGAGGCGTCGCAACTAATGAAAAACTGTTTTTT. Translating it yields CASRGVATNEKLFF.

This clonotype was seen many times. V gene TRBV9 combines with J gene TRBJ2-3, with 13 bases lining up with TRBD2. The CDR3 runs to 16 residues. CDR1 and CDR2 (germline): SGDLS, YYNGEE. J was trimmed by 5 bases and V by 2 bases; bases with no gene match: 5. CDR3 sequence reads: CASSVTSGGAGDTQYF. CDR3 sequence (DNA): TGTGCCAGCAGCGTTACTAGCGGGGGGGCCGGAGATACGCAGTATTTT. Together with reference TRBV9 and TRBJ2-3, the CDR3 gives the full variable domain: DSGVTQTPKHLITATGQRVTLRCSPRSGDLSVYWYQQSLDQGLQFLIQYYNGEERAKGNILERFSAQQFPDLHSELNLSSLELGDSALYFCASSVTSGGAGDTQYFGPGTRLTVL.